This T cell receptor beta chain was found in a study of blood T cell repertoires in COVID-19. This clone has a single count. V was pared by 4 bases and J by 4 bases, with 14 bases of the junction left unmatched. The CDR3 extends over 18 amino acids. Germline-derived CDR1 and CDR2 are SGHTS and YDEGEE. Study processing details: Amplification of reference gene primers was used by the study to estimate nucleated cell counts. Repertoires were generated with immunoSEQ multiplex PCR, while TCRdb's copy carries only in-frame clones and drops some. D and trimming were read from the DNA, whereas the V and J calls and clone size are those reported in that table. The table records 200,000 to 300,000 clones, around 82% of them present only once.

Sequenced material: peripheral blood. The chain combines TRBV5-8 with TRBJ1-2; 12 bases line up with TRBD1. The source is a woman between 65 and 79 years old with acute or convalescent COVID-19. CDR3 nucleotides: TGTGCCAGCAGCCCAGGCCGGGACAGGGGGCTTCGGGTCTATGGCTACACCTTC. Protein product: CASSPGRDRGLRVYGYTF.